This T cell receptor (beta chain) was retrieved from a study of shared clonotypes between healthy human individuals. General study results and limits: Sample collection involved blood only; tissue repertoires are likely different.

Recent vaccinations or acute infections were absent in the healthy HIV-negative adult donors. V was cut by 5 bases and J by 6 bases, with 14 bases left in between. The CDR3 is 13 residues long. The germline gives CDR1 SGHDT, CDR2 YYEEEE. On this clone: The antigen is undetermined.

PBMC DNA, left unsorted, was sequenced on ten immunoSEQ deep assay plates. TCRdb keeps only in-frame clones here, not all; method: immunoSEQ multiplex PCR. This table has 520,000 or so clones, 79% appearing once. The source is a woman aged 40 to 50 in good health. Some clones in this sample may be carry-over from other donors' samples. The chain carries TRBV5-6 and TRBJ1-2; D unclear. Sequences were obtained from PBMCs. The chain's CDR3 is CASRPLDSHGYTF. As DNA, the CDR3 is TGTGCCAGCAGACCCCTTGACTCCCATGGCTACACCTTC.